This TCR beta chain was identified in a study of T cell changes during pregnancy in multiple sclerosis. Repertoires were generated with immunoSEQ multiplex PCR, while TCRdb's copy carries only in-frame clones and drops some. The table shows tens of thousands of clones, with over 80% occurring only once. The table lists this clone with a count of one. The sequenced sample was peripheral blood, obtained after pregnancy. This receptor was obtained from a female donor with multiple sclerosis, enrolled in a pregnancy study.

DNA of the CDR3: TGCAGCGCCCACAGGGTCGGCGATGAGCAGTTCTTC. Its translation: CSAHRVGDEQFF. The V and J genes are TRBV29-1 and TRBJ2-1; D possibly corresponds to TRBD1 (6 bases). V shed 7 bases and J shed 8 bases, with 15 bases lying between them. Looked up from germline, CDR1 is SQVTM and CDR2 is ANQGSEA. This CDR3 is built from 12 residues.